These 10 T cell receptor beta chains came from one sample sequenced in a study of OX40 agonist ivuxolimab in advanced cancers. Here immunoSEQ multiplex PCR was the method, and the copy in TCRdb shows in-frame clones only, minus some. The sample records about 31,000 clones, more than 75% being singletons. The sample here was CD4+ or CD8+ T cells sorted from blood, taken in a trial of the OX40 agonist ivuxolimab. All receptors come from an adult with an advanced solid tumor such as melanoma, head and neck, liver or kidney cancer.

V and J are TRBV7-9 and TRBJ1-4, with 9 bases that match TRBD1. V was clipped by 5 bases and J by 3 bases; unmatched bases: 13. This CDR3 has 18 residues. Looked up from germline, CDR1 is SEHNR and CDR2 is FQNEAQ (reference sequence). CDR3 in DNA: TGTGCCAGCAGCCCACCCCAACCCGGGACAGGGTCTAATGAAAAACTGTTTTTT. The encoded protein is CASSPPQPGTGSNEKLFF.

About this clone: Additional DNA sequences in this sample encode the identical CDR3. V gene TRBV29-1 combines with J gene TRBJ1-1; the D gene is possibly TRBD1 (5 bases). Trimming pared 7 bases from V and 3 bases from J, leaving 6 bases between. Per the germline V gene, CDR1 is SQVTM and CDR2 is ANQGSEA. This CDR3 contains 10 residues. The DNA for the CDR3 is TGCAGCGGGGGGGACACTGAAGCTTTCTTT. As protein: CSGGDTEAFF.

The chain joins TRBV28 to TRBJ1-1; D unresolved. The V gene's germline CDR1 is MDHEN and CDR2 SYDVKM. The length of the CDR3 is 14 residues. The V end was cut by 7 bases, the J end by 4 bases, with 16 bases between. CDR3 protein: CASKGPPLGTEAFF. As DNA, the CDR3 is TGTGCCAGCAAAGGGCCCCCGTTGGGCACTGAAGCTTTCTTT.

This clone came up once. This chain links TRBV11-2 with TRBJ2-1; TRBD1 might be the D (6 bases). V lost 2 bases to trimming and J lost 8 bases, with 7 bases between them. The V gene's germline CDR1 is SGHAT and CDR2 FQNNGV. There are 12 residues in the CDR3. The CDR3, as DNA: TGTGCCAGCAGCTTACCAGGGGATGAGCAGTTCTTC. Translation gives CASSLPGDEQFF.

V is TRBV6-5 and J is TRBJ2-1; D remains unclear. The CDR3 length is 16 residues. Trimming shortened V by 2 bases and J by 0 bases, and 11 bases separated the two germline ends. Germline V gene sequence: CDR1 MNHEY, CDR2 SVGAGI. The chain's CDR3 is CASSYTAGVSYNEQFF. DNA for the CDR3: TGTGCCAGCAGTTACACTGCAGGCGTCTCCTACAATGAGCAGTTCTTC.

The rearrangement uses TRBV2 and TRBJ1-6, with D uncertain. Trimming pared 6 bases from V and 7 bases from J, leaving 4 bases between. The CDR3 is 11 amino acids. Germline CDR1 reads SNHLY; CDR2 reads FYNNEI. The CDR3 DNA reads TGTGCCAGCAGGGGGAATTCACCCCTCCACTTT. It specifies CASRGNSPLHF.

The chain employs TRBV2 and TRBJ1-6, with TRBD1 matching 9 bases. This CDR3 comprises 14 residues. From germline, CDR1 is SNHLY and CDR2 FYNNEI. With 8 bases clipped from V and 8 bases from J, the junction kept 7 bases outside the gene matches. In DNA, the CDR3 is TGTGCCAGCGGGGGGGGACAGGGTGATTCACCCCTCCACTTT. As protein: CASGGGQGDSPLHF. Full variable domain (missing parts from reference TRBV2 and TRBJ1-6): EPEVTQTPSHQVTQMGQEVILRCVPISNHLYFYWYRQILGQKVEFLVSFYNNEISEKSEIFDDQFSVERPDGSNFTLKIRSTKLEDSAMYFCASGGGQGDSPLHFGNGTRLTVT.

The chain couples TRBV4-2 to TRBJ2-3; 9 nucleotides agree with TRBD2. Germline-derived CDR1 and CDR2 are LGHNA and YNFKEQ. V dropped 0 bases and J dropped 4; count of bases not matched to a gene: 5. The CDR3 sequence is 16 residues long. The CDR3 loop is CASSQEAGGGADTQYF. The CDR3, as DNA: TGTGCCAGCAGCCAAGAGGCGGGGGGGGGAGCAGATACGCAGTATTTT.

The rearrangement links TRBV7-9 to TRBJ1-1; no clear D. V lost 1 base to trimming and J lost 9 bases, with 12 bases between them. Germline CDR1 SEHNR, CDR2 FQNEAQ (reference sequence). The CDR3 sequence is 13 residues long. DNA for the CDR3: TGTGCCAGCAGCTTAGATCTGGCAGAAAAAGCTTTCTTT. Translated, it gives CASSLDLAEKAFF.

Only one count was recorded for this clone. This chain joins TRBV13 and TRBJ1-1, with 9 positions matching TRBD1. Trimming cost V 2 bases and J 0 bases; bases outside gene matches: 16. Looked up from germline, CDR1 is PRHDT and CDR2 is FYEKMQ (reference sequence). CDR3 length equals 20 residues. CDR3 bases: TGTGCCAGCAGCTTATCGCAGGGACAGGGATTTCGGCGCATGAACACTGAAGCTTTCTTT. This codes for CASSLSQGQGFRRMNTEAFF.